This T cell receptor beta chain was obtained from a study of blood T cell repertoires in COVID-19. Study details: Acute-phase and convalescent COVID-19 samples originated in the United States, Italy and Spain.

Germline V lookup: CDR1 DFQATT, CDR2 SNEGSKA (reference sequence). Trimming stripped 3 bases from V and 9 bases from J, with 9 bases between. The CDR3 has 11 amino acids. Original methodology: Counts of nucleated cells, estimated from reference gene primer amplification, were obtained. This table comes from immunoSEQ multiplex PCR, and its TCRdb copy is limited to in-frame clones, with some not included. For V, J and clone size, that table is used; D and trimming come from the DNA. This table holds around 170,000 clones, about 74% found once. The chain is built from TRBV20-1 and TRBJ2-1; D is possibly TRBD2 (5 bases). Sequenced sample: peripheral blood. The source of this sequence is a woman older than 75 with acute or convalescent COVID-19. CDR3 loop: CSASSRGEQFF. As DNA, the CDR3 is TGCAGTGCTAGTAGCCGGGGTGAGCAGTTCTTC.